This TCR beta chain comes out of a study of T cell clusters in autoimmune cytopenias. Across the study: Per sample, median TRB depth was about 51,000 reads, yielding a median roughly 2,200 distinct clonotypes.

Details on this clonotype: Its antigen is currently unknown.

Study-wide results and caveats: Healthy donors had approximately 3.1-fold more exclusive TRB clusters than active autoimmune hepatitis patients. Physiological T cell clusters of healthy donors were apparently absent in primary autoimmune cytopenia patients.

This CDR3 has 15 residues. Germline CDR1 reads LNHDA; CDR2 reads SQIVND (reference sequence). Multiplex touch-down PCR amplified TRB using TRB-A and TRB-B pools in one tube. TCRdb reprocessed the multiplex PCR reads; each CDR3 protein has one entry and no DNA is given. This table lists 2,500 to 3,000 distinct CDR3 sequences. TRB amplification used approximately 0.25 ug of peripheral blood genomic DNA. This rearrangement joins TRBV19 to TRBJ2-1; no DNA is available, so the TRBD2 call from TCRdb remains unchecked. The source is a human donor with an autoimmune cytopenia or autoimmune hepatitis (not recorded which). Sequencing was carried out using peripheral blood. This CDR3 is CASSIRLAGGDEQFF. Complete variable domain (other parts from reference TRBV19 and TRBJ2-1): DGGITQSPKYLFRKEGQNVTLSCEQNLNHDAMYWYRQDPGQGLRLIYYSQIVNDFQKGDIAEGYSVSREKKESFPLTVTSAQKNPTAFYLCASSIRLAGGDEQFFGPGTRLTVL.